This TCR beta chain is drawn from a study of T-cell memory formation after mild COVID-19. Study summary: TCR clusters were largely donor specific.

This CDR3 has 16 residues. The trim removed 0 bases at V and 0 bases at J, leaving 5 bases unmatched. The germline gives CDR1 GTSNPN, CDR2 SVGIG (reference sequence). One entry per CDR3 protein results from TCRdb running MiXCR on the 5' RACE reads. This table has fewer than 250,000 distinct CDR3 sequences, 27% appearing once. This clonotype has more than one count but fewer than ten. No antigen is known for it. Regarding the study as a whole: CD4+ contracting clones were mainly CM and EM; CD8+ ones, EMRA.

V usage is TRBV30 and J usage is TRBJ1-1; 9 bases agree with TRBD1. This receptor was taken from an adult woman who had mild COVID-19 (a few samples of this study predate the infection). Cell type and time point are not known. The sample was PBMCs or a T cell subset sorted from them (not recorded which). CDR3 protein: CAWSVKQGALNTEAFF. CDR3 bases: TGTGCCTGGAGTGTAAAACAGGGGGCGTTGAACACTGAAGCTTTCTTT.